A single sample gave rise to the 23 T cell receptor beta chains below, sequenced in a study of neurological immune-mediated disorders. TCRdb re-derived calls from the 5' RACE reads in MiXCR, one entry per CDR3 protein. The sample consists of about 74,000 distinct CDR3 sequences, around 5.2% of them appearing once. Material for sequencing was PBMCs. The receptors originated from a man younger than 35 with multiple sclerosis.

The sample holds many counts of this clonotype. A junction boundary mismatches the germline segment, possibly from a read error. The gene calls are TRBV6-1 and TRBJ1-5; D is ambiguous. The CDR3 sequence is 15 residues long. The germline gives CDR1 MNHNS, CDR2 SASEGT. CDR3 sequence: CASSGETTSNQPQNF. CDR3 bases: TGTGCCAGCAGCGGAGAGACAACTAGCAATCAGCCCCAGAATTTT.

This clonotype was observed many times. The DNA of the CDR3 is TGTGCCAGCAACCCCCTGGACAGGGGTCCCTACAATGAGCAGTTCTTC. Translation gives CASNPLDRGPYNEQFF. The gene calls are TRBV27 and TRBJ2-1, with 9 bases that match TRBD1. The junction had 9 bases not matched to a gene; V was cut back by 7 bases and J by 2 bases. The CDR3 contains 16 residues. CDR1 and CDR2 (germline): MNHEY, SMNVEV (reference sequence).

This clonotype showed up many times. The chain joins TRBV5-1 to TRBJ2-7; the D is unclear. V lost 0 bases, J lost 0 bases, and 7 bases lay in between. Germline V CDR1 and CDR2: SGHRS, YFSETQ. This CDR3 region has 14 residues. The CDR3 loop is CASSLGMTSYEQYF. CDR3 coding DNA: TGCGCCAGCAGCTTGGGTATGACCTCCTACGAGCAGTACTTC.

This clonotype was detected ten times or more. J is TRBJ2-7 and V is TRBV3-1; 7 bases are a match to TRBD2. J was trimmed by 4 bases and V by 4 bases; bases with no gene match: 22. CDR3 length: 19 amino acids. CDR1 is LGHDT, CDR2 YNNKEL, per germline (reference sequence). CDR3 protein: CASSPQRVLLAVKRYEQYF. DNA for the CDR3: TGTGCCAGCAGCCCACAAAGGGTTTTGCTAGCGGTGAAACGTTACGAGCAGTACTTC.

This clonotype has only a few counts. Being one base from a much bigger clone, this may be a read error. V usage is TRBV11-2 and J usage is TRBJ1-5; D remains ambiguous. CDR1 is SGHAT and CDR2 is FQNNGV in the germline V gene. V shed 0 bases and J shed 7 bases, with 7 bases lying between them. This CDR3 is 13 amino acids long. CDR3 loop: CASSLDMEQPQHF. The DNA of the CDR3 is TGTGCCAGCAGCTTAGATATGGAACAGCCCCAGCATTTT.

This clonotype showed up just a few times. This rearrangement joins TRBV2 to TRBJ2-5; TRBD2 might be the D (5 bases). Between the trimmed V and J ends, which lost 5 bases and 5 bases, there was a span of 9 bases. From germline, CDR1 is SNHLY and CDR2 FYNNEI. The length of the CDR3 is 12 residues. The CDR3 region is CASSRGPETQYF. As DNA, the CDR3 is TGTGCCAGCAGTAGAGGGCCGGAGACCCAGTACTTC.

At least ten counts were recorded for this clonotype. The CDR3 reads CASSQGADVYQETQYF. The CDR3 DNA reads as TGTGCCAGCAGCCAAGGGGCAGACGTCTACCAAGAGACCCAGTACTTC. This sequence joins TRBV28 and TRBJ2-5; the D gene is possibly TRBD1 (5 bases). Germline CDR1 reads MDHEN; CDR2 reads SYDVKM. The CDR3 contains 16 residues. The V and J ends lost 6 bases and 0 bases respectively, with 17 bases between them.

In this sample, this clonotype turned up many times. The rearrangement links TRBV28 to TRBJ2-3; the match to TRBD2 covers 8 bases. The CDR3 totals 16 residues. The ends lost 3 bases at V and 4 bases at J; junction bases unmatched: 9. CDR1 is MDHEN, CDR2 SYDVKM, per germline. CDR3 sequence: CASSFTGRALSDTQYF. The CDR3 DNA reads TGTGCCAGCAGTTTTACCGGGAGGGCCCTTTCAGATACGCAGTATTTT.

This clonotype was seen repeatedly, ten times or more. The J gene is TRBJ2-7, the V gene TRBV20-1, with 16 nucleotides matching TRBD2. Germline V gene sequence: CDR1 DFQATT, CDR2 SNEGSKA (reference sequence). This CDR3 has 17 amino acids. J was trimmed by 1 base and V by 4 bases; bases with no gene match: 7. CDR3 sequence: CSATGTSGGAGSYEQYF. CDR3 DNA: TGCAGTGCTACCGGGACTAGCGGGGGGGCCGGATCCTACGAGCAGTACTTC.

The chain uses TRBV6-5 and TRBJ1-1; D is undetermined. Germline values: CDR1 MNHEY, CDR2 SVGAGI. V was pared by 2 bases and J by 2 bases, with 6 bases between. The CDR3 covers 13 residues. The CDR3 DNA follows: TGTGCCAGCAGTTACGGGCACAACACTGAAGCTTTCTTT. It codes for CASSYGHNTEAFF.

This clonotype was counted many times. The CDR3 region is CASSPPRDRNQPQHF. The CDR3 coding sequence is TGTGCCAGCAGTCCCCCCCGGGACAGAAATCAGCCCCAGCATTTT. This chain connects TRBV6-6 to TRBJ1-5; 7 bases align to TRBD1. CDR3 length equals 15 residues. Per germline, CDR1 MNHNY and CDR2 SVGAGI (reference sequence). V lost 5 bases and J lost 4; bases outside the gene matches: 8.

This clonotype was detected many times. V usage is TRBV24-1 and J usage is TRBJ2-2; 11 bases agree with TRBD1. V was pared by 5 bases and J by 4 bases, with 8 bases of the junction left unmatched. The CDR3 has 17 residues. Per germline, CDR1 KGHDR and CDR2 SFDVKD. The CDR3 DNA is TGTGCCACCAGTGCCCTACCGGGACAGGGGGTCACCGGGGAGCTGTTTTTT. It translates to CATSALPGQGVTGELFF.

This clonotype was recorded at least ten times. The chain joins TRBV20-1 to TRBJ1-1; D is uncertain. Trimming took 2 bases from V and 10 from J, leaving 14 bases between them. Germline values: CDR1 DFQATT, CDR2 SNEGSKA (reference sequence). This CDR3 is built from 12 residues. In nucleotides, the CDR3 is TGCAGTGCTAGACCTGCCCTGGAGGGAGCTTTCTTT. Translation: CSARPALEGAFF.

The chain combines TRBV28 with TRBJ2-7, with D uncertain. Germline loops: CDR1 MDHEN, CDR2 SYDVKM. V lost 8 bases to trimming and J lost 1 base, with 9 bases between them. This CDR3 region has 12 residues. In DNA, the CDR3 is TGTGCCAGCGGGGATCCGTCCTACGAGCAGTACTTC. Its protein product is CASGDPSYEQYF.

This clonotype was recorded many times. The gene calls are TRBV5-1 and TRBJ2-1; no reliable D call. Germline loops: CDR1 SGHRS, CDR2 YFSETQ. The CDR3 has 14 amino acids. Trimming took off 0 bases at V and 5 bases at J, with 9 bases between the two ends. The chain's CDR3 is CASSLGPQHNEQFF. Here the CDR3 DNA reads TGCGCCAGCAGCTTGGGACCCCAGCACAATGAGCAGTTCTTC.

This clonotype was seen at least ten times. J is TRBJ2-1 and V is TRBV12-3 or TRBV12-4, with D possibly matching TRBD2 (5 bases). The CDR3 is 14 residues long. Trimming cost V 3 bases and J 5 bases, with 11 bases left between them. CDR3: CASSFDMRDNEQFF. The DNA for the CDR3 is TGTGCCAGCAGTTTTGACATGAGGGACAATGAGCAGTTCTTC.

The sample holds many counts of this clonotype. V is TRBV18 and J is TRBJ1-5; no firm D call. Trimming took 2 bases from V and 0 from J, leaving 14 bases between them. The CDR3 runs 17 residues. The germline gives CDR1 KGHSH, CDR2 LQKENI. Here the CDR3 reads CASSPTGTPYSNQPQHF. The CDR3 bases are TGTGCCAGCTCACCAACGGGTACACCTTATAGCAATCAGCCCCAGCATTTT.

Points on this clonotype: The CDR3 end shows no conserved phenylalanine or tryptophan, and so a read error is likely. The genes are TRBV30 and TRBJ1-1; D is undetermined. Trimming took 3 bases from V and 0 from J, leaving 2 bases between them. In germline, CDR1 is GTSNPN, CDR2 SVGIG (reference sequence). This CDR3 contains 11 residues. CDR3 residues: CAWRMNTEAFN. CDR3 DNA sequence: TGTGCCTGGAGAATGAACACTGAAGCTTTCAAT.

This clonotype was seen repeatedly, ten times or more. The J gene is TRBJ1-5, the V gene TRBV10-3, with 9 bases matching TRBD1. Germline CDR1 and CDR2: ENHRY and SYGVKD. V lost 5 bases and J lost 5; bases outside the gene matches: 1. The CDR3 length is 13 residues. The chain's CDR3 is CAISRQGDQPQHF. CDR3 sequence (DNA): TGTGCCATCAGTAGACAGGGGGATCAGCCCCAGCATTTT.

The sample holds many counts of this clonotype. V and J are TRBV20-1 and TRBJ1-6, with TRBD1 as a possible D gene (5 bases). In germline, CDR1 is DFQATT, CDR2 SNEGSKA (reference sequence). The CDR3 covers 16 residues. V was shortened by 1 base and J by 7 bases, with 17 bases between the two germline ends. The CDR3 here is CSARVGSGLRNSPLHF. CDR3 sequence (DNA): TGCAGTGCTAGAGTCGGGTCAGGGCTGAGAAATTCACCCCTCCACTTT.

This clonotype was counted many times. V usage is TRBV5-1 and J usage is TRBJ2-3, with D perhaps given as TRBD1 or TRBD2 (5 bases each). Trimming stripped 1 base from V and 3 bases from J, with 12 bases between. The germline CDR1 and CDR2 sequences are SGHRS and YFSETQ. CDR3 size: 15 residues. Here the CDR3 reads CASSLSRERTDTQYF. In nucleotides, the CDR3 is TGCGCCAGCAGCTTGAGCAGGGAGAGGACAGATACGCAGTATTTT.

Ten or more counts support this clonotype. CDR3 loop: CASSFLRGDNEQFF. The DNA of the CDR3 is TGTGCCAGCAGTTTCCTGAGGGGGGACAATGAGCAGTTCTTC. The chain employs TRBV27 and TRBJ2-1; perhaps D is TRBD1 or TRBD2 (6 bases each). This CDR3 contains 14 residues. CDR1 is MNHEY, CDR2 SMNVEV, per germline (reference sequence). V lost 3 bases and J lost 5, with 11 bases in between.

This clonotype has a count of ten or more. The chain has TRBV5-1 and TRBJ2-5; D is ambiguous. This CDR3 comprises 14 residues. The germline V gene has CDR1 SGHRS and CDR2 YFSETQ. Trimming took 4 bases from V and 2 from J, leaving 12 bases between them. For the CDR3, the DNA is TGCGCCAGCAGCGGATTCATGGGGCAAGAGACCCAGTACTTC. It is translated as CASSGFMGQETQYF.